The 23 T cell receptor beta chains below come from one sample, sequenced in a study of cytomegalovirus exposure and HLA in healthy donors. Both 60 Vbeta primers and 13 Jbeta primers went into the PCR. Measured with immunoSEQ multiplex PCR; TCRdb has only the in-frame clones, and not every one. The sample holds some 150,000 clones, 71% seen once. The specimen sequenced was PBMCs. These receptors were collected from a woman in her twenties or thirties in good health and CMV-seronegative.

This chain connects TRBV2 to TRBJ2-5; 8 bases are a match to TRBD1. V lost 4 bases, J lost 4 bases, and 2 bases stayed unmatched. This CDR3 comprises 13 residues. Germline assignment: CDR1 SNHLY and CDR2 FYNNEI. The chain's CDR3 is CASSGQGRETQYF. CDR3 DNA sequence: TGTGCCAGCAGTGGACAGGGGCGAGAGACCCAGTACTTC. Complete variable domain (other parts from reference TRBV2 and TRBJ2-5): EPEVTQTPSHQVTQMGQEVILRCVPISNHLYFYWYRQILGQKVEFLVSFYNNEISEKSEIFDDQFSVERPDGSNFTLKIRSTKLEDSAMYFCASSGQGRETQYFGPGTRLLVL.

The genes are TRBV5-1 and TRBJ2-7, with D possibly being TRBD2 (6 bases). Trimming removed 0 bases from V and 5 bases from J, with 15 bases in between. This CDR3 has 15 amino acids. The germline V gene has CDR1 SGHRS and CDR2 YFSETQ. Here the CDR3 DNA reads TGCGCCAGCAGCTTGGCGGGACTCCCAGTGGACGAGCAGTACTTC. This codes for CASSLAGLPVDEQYF.

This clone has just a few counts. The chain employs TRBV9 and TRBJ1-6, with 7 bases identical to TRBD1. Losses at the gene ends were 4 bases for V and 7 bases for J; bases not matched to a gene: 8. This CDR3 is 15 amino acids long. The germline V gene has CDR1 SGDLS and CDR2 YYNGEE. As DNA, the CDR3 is TGTGCCAGCAGCATCAGACAGGGACACAATTCACCCCTCCACTTT. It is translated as CASSIRQGHNSPLHF.

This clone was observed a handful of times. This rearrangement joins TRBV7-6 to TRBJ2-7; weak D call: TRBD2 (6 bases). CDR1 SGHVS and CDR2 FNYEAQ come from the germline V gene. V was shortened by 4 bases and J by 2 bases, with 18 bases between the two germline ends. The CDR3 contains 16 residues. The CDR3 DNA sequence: TGTGCCAGCAGCTCGCGTGGGCGGGAAAAGACCTACGAGCAGTACTTC. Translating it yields CASSSRGREKTYEQYF.

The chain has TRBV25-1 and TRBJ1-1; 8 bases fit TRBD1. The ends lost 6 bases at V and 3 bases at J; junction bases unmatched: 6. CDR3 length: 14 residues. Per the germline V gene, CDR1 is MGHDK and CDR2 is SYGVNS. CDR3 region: CASREDRVDTEAFF. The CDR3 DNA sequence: TGTGCCAGCAGGGAGGACAGGGTAGACACTGAAGCTTTCTTT.

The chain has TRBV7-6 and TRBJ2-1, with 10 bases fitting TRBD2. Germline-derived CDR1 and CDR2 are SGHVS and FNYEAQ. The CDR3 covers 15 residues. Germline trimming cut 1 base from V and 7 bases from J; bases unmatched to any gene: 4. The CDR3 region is CASSLEASGGNEQFF. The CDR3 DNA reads TGTGCCAGCAGCTTAGAAGCTAGCGGGGGAAATGAGCAGTTCTTC.

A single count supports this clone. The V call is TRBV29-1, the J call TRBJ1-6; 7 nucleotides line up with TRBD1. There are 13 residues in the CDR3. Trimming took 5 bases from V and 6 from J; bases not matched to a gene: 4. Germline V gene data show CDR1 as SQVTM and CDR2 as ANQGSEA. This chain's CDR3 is CSVLTGTNSPLHF. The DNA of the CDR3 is TGCAGCGTTTTGACAGGGACTAATTCACCCCTCCACTTT. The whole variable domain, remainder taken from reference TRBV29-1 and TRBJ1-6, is SAVISQKPSRDICQRGTSLTIQCQVDSQVTMMFWYRQQPGQSLTLIATANQGSEATYESGFVIDKFPISRPNLTFSTLTVSNMSPEDSSIYLCSVLTGTNSPLHFGNGTRLTVT.

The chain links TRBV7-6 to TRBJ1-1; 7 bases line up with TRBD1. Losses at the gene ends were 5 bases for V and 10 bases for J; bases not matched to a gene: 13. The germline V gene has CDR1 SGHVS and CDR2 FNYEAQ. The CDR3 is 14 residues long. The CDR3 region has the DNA TGTGCCAGCAGCCCCTCCCAGAAGGGGGCTATAGCTTTCTTT. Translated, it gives CASSPSQKGAIAFF. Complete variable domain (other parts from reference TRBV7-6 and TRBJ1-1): GAGVSQSPRYKVTKRGQDVALRCDPISGHVSLYWYRQALGQGPEFLTYFNYEAQQDKSGLPNDRFSAERPEGSISTLTIQRTEQRDSAMYRCASSPSQKGAIAFFGQGTRLTVV.

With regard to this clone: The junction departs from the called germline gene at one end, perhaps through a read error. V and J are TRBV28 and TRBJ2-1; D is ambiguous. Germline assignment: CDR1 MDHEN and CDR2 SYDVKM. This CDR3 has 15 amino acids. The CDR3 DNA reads TGTGCCGGCAGCCAGCACCAACTACACTACAATGAGCAGTTCTTC. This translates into CAGSQHQLHYNEQFF.

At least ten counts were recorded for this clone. CDR3 sequence: CASSELGRGQGTYEQYF. The CDR3 coding sequence is TGTGCCAGCAGTGAACTGGGGCGGGGACAGGGGACCTACGAGCAGTACTTC. V gene TRBV6-1 combines with J gene TRBJ2-7; 10 bases are shared with TRBD1. From germline, CDR1 is MNHNS and CDR2 SASEGT. This CDR3 has 17 residues. Trimming cost V 2 bases and J 2 bases; bases outside gene matches: 9.

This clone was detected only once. The CDR3, as DNA: TGTGCCAGCAGCTTGGGGACTAGTTCCCAAGGGTACTTC. Translation: CASSLGTSSQGYF. V is TRBV5-5 and J is TRBJ2-7, with 7 bases fitting TRBD2. The CDR3 loop spans 13 amino acids. V was pared by 0 bases and J by 12 bases, with 9 bases of the junction left unmatched. Germline V gene data show CDR1 as SGHKS and CDR2 as YYEKEE (reference sequence).

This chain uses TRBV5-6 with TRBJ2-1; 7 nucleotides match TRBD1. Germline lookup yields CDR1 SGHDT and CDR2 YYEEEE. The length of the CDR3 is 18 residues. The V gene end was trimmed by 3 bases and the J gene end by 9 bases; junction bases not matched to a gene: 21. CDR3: CASSSIDRAIGLAGEQFF. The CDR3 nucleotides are TGTGCCAGCAGCTCGATCGACAGGGCGATTGGGTTGGCGGGTGAGCAGTTCTTC.

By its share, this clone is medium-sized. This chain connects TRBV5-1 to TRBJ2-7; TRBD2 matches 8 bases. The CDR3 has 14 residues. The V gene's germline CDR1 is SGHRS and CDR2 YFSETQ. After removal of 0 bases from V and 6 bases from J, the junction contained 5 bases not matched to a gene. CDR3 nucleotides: TGCGCCAGCAGCTTGGCGGGGGGGTATTCCGAGCAGTACTTC. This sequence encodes CASSLAGGYSEQYF.

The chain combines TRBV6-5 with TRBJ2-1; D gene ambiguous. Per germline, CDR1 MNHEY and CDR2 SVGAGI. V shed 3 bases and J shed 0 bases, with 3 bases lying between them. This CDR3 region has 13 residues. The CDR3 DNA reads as TGTGCCAGCAGTTATCACTCCTACAATGAGCAGTTCTTC. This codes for CASSYHSYNEQFF.

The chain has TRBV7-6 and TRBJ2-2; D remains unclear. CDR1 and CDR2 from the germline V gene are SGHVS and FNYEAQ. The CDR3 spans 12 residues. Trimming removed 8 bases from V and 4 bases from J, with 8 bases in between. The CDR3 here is CASLRGTGELFF. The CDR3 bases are TGTGCCAGCCTTCGAGGCACCGGGGAGCTGTTTTTT.

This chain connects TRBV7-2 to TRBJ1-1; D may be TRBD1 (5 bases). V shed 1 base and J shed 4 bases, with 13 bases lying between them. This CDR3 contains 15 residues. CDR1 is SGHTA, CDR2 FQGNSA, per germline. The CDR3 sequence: CASSLESGLATEAFF. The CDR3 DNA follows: TGTGCCAGCAGCTTAGAGTCGGGACTTGCCACTGAAGCTTTCTTT.

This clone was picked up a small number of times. CDR3 residues: CASSLQGGSDSTDTQYF. CDR3 nucleotide sequence: TGTGCCAGCAGCTTACAGGGGGGAAGTGATAGCACAGATACGCAGTATTTT. The chain combines TRBV7-2 with TRBJ2-3; D is perhaps TRBD1 (7 bases). Per germline, CDR1 SGHTA and CDR2 FQGNSA. The CDR3 sequence is 17 residues long. The V end lost 2 bases, the J end lost 0 bases, and 15 bases lay between the germline ends.

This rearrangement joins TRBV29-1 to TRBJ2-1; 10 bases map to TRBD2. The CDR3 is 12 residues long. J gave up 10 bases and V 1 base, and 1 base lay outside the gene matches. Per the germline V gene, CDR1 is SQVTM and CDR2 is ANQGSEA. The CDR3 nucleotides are TGCAGCGTTGAAGTGACTAGCGGGGAGCAGTTCTTC. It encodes CSVEVTSGEQFF.

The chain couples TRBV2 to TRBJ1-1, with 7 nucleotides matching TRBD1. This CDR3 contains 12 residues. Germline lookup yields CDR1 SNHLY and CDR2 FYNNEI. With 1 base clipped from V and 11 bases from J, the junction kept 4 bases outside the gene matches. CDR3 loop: CASSEGGGGAFF. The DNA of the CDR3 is TGTGCCAGCAGTGAAGGAGGGGGCGGCGCTTTCTTT.

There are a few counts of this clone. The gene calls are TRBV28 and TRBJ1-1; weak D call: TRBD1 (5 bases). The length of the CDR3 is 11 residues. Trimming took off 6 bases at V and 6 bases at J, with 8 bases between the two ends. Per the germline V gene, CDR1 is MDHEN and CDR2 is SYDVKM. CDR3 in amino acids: CASRKGPEAFF. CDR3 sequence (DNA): TGTGCCAGCAGGAAGGGGCCTGAAGCTTTCTTT.

The CDR3, as DNA: TGTGCCAGCAGCTTACAGGGAAACACTGAAGCTTTCTTT. It yields the protein CASSLQGNTEAFF. V usage is TRBV5-6 and J usage is TRBJ1-1; D might be TRBD1 (6 bases). CDR3 length: 13 amino acids. V shed 2 bases and J shed 2 bases, with 7 bases lying between them. The germline CDR1 and CDR2 sequences are SGHDT and YYEEEE.

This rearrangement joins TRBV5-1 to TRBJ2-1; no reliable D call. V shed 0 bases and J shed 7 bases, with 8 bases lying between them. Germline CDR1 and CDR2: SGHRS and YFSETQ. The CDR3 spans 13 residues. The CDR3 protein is CASSLATRNEQFF. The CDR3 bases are TGCGCCAGCAGCTTGGCCACCAGGAATGAGCAGTTCTTC. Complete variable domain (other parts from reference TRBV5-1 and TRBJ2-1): KAGVTQTPRYLIKTRGQQVTLSCSPISGHRSVSWYQQTPGQGLQFLFEYFSETQRNKGNFPGRFSGRQFSNSRSEMNVSTLELGDSALYLCASSLATRNEQFFGPGTRLTVL.

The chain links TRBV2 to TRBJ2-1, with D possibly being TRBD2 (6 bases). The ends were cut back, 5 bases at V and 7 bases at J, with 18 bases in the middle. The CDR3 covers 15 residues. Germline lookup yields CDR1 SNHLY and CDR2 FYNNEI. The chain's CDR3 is CASSQGLSPPNEQFF. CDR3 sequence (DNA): TGTGCCAGCAGTCAGGGACTTTCCCCCCCGAATGAGCAGTTCTTC.